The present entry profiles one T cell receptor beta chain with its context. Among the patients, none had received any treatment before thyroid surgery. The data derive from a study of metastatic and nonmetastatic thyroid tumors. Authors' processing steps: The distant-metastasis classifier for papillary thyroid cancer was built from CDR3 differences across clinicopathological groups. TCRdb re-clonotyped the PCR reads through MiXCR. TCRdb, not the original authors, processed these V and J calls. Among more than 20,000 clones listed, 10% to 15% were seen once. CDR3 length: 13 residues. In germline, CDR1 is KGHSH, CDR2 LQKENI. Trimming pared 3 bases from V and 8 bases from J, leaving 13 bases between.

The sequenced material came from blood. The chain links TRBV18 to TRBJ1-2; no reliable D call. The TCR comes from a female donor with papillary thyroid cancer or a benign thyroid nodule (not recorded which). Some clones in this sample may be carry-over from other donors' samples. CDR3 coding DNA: TGTGCCAGCTCACCTACTCAGGAGAAAGGCTACACCTTC. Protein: CASSPTQEKGYTF.